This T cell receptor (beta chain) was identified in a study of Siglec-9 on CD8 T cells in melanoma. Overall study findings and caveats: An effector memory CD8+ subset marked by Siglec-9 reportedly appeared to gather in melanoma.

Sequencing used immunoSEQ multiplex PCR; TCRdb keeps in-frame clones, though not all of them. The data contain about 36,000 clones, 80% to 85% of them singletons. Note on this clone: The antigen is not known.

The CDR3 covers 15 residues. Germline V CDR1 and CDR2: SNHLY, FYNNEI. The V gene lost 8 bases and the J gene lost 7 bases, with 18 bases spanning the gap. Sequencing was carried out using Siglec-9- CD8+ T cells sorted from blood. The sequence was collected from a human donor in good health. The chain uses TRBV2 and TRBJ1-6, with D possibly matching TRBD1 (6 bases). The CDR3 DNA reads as TGTGCCAGCCTGCCCAGGGGAGTGACCAATTCACCCCTCCACTTT. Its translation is CASLPRGVTNSPLHF.